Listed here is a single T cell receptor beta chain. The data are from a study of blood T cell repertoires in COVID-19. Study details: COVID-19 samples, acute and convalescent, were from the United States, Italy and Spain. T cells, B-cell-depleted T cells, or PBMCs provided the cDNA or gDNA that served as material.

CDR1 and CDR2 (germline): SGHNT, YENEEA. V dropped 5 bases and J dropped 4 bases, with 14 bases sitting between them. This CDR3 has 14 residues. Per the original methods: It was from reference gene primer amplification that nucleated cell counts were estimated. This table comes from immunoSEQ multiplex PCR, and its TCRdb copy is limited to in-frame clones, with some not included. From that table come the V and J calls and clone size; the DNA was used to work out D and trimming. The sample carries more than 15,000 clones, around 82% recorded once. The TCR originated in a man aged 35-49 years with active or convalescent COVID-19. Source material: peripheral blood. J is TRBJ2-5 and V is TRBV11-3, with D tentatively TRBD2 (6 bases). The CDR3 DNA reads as TGTGCCAGCAGCCTAAACCGACTAGTAGAGACCCAGTACTTC. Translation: CASSLNRLVETQYF.